This T cell receptor beta chain is drawn from a study of blood T cell repertoires in COVID-19. Across the study: Collection of acute and convalescent COVID-19 samples took place in the United States, Italy and Spain. PBMCs, B-cell-depleted T cells, or T cells provided the cDNA or gDNA that made up the material.

As processed by the authors: Estimates of nucleated cell counts were drawn from the amplification of reference gene primers. Assay used: immunoSEQ multiplex PCR; TCRdb lists only in-frame clones, some missing. V, J and clone size derive from that table, while D and trimming were established from the DNA sequence. The repertoire holds roughly 280,000 clones, with around 87% as singletons. The Seattle site enrolled patients during active infection and followed them longitudinally. Germline V gene lookup returns CDR1 KGHSH and CDR2 LQKENI. Trimming removed 3 bases from V and 10 bases from J, with 16 bases in between. This CDR3 is 15 amino acids long.

The source of this sequence is a woman in her sixties or seventies with COVID-19, enrolled during active disease. The sequenced sample consisted of peripheral blood. V gene TRBV18 combines with J gene TRBJ1-6; D gene uncertain. CDR3 region: CASSPVEGLESPLHF. The CDR3, as DNA: TGTGCCAGCTCACCGGTGGAGGGCTTGGAATCACCCCTCCACTTT.